This TCR beta chain was retrieved from a study of long-term antiretroviral therapy in people with HIV. J lost 1 base, V lost 5 bases, and 11 bases had no gene match. The length of the CDR3 is 16 residues. The germline gives CDR1 SGHTA, CDR2 FQGNSA. The libraries were made with immunoSEQ v3.0 at survey level. The data were produced by immunoSEQ multiplex PCR, yet TCRdb's version contains in-frame clones alone and is incomplete. This sample has 5,500 to 7,000 clones, with over 75% found just once. The material sequenced was unsorted PBMCs, taken 3.7 years after starting antiretroviral therapy. The chain recombines TRBV7-2 with TRBJ2-7, with TRBD1 identical over 7 bases. This clonotype was obtained from a woman aged 45-60 years with HIV. The CDR3 region is CASSISSGTESYEQYF. In DNA form, the CDR3 reads TGTGCCAGCAGCATTTCCTCCGGGACAGAGTCCTACGAGCAGTACTTC.